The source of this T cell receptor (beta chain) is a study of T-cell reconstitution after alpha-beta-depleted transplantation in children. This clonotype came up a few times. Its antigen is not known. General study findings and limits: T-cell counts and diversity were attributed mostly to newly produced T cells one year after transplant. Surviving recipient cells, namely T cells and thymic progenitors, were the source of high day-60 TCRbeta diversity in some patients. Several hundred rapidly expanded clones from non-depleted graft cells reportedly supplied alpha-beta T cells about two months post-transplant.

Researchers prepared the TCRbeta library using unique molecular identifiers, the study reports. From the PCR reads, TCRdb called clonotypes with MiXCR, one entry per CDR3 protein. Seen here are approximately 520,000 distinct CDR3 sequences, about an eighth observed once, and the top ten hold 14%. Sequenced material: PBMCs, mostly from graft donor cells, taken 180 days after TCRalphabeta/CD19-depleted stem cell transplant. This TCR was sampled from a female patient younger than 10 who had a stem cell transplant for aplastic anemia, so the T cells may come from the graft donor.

The CDR3 loop is CASSLLASSTDTQYF. In DNA form, the CDR3 reads TGTGCCAGCAGTTTATTGGCCTCTAGCACAGATACGCAGTATTTT. J is TRBJ2-3 and V is TRBV28; D uncertain. V dropped 1 base and J dropped 0 bases, with 8 bases sitting between them. Germline V lookup: CDR1 MDHEN, CDR2 SYDVKM. The CDR3 runs 15 residues.